This entry lists 27 T cell receptor beta chains sequenced from one sample in a study of blood T cell repertoires in COVID-19. Libraries were prepared by immunoSEQ multiplex PCR; TCRdb keeps only in-frame clonotypes and omits some of them. The sample lists roughly 180,000 clones, 80% to 90% occurring once. Material: peripheral blood. These receptors came from a man aged 40-49 years who had recovered from COVID-19.

The CDR3 is CASSSTRNTEAFF. The CDR3 region has the DNA TGTGCCAGCAGCTCCACACGAAACACTGAAGCTTTCTTT. The chain recombines TRBV7-8 with TRBJ1-1; D is undetermined. V was cut by 4 bases and J by 2 bases, with 8 bases left in between. Germline CDR1 SGHVS, CDR2 FQNEAQ. This CDR3 has 13 amino acids.

The chain links TRBV5-4 to TRBJ1-2, with D perhaps TRBD1 (5 bases). Germline V gene lookup returns CDR1 SGHNT and CDR2 YYREEE (reference sequence). This CDR3 comprises 15 residues. Trimming cost V 2 bases and J 4 bases, with 15 bases left between them. The CDR3 sequence is CASSFPGGVGYGYTF. As DNA, the CDR3 is TGTGCCAGCAGCTTCCCGGGGGGAGTAGGCTATGGCTACACCTTC.

The chain uses TRBV9 and TRBJ2-3, with 9 bases aligning to TRBD2. This CDR3 spans 15 amino acids. V lost 0 bases and J lost 1; bases outside the gene matches: 0. Germline CDR1 reads SGDLS; CDR2 reads YYNGEE. CDR3 DNA sequence: TGTGCCAGCAGCGTAGGGACTAGCGGCACAGATACGCAGTATTTT. Protein: CASSVGTSGTDTQYF.

CDR3 loop: CASSEYWERAYEQYF. The CDR3 coding sequence is TGTGCCAGCAGTGAATATTGGGAGCGGGCCTACGAGCAGTACTTC. V gene TRBV25-1 combines with J gene TRBJ2-7; D possibly corresponds to TRBD2 (6 bases). Trimming took 0 bases from V and 2 from J, leaving 11 bases between them. This CDR3 comprises 15 residues. The germline V gene has CDR1 MGHDK and CDR2 SYGVNS.

The chain combines TRBV6-5 with TRBJ2-5, with 8 nucleotides matching TRBD1. Losses at the gene ends were 1 base for V and 1 base for J; bases not matched to a gene: 5. This CDR3 region has 16 residues. The V gene's germline CDR1 is MNHEY and CDR2 SVGAGI. CDR3 DNA sequence: TGTGCCAGCAGTTACTATCAGGGGGCGATCCAAGAGACCCAGTACTTC. It encodes CASSYYQGAIQETQYF.

This chain links TRBV11-2 with TRBJ2-7; D uncertain. V lost 1 base, J lost 4 bases, and 8 bases lay in between. Germline loops: CDR1 SGHAT, CDR2 FQNNGV. The CDR3 has 13 residues. In nucleotides, the CDR3 is TGTGCCAGCAGCTTAGGCAGAGCGTACGAGCAGTACTTC. This codes for CASSLGRAYEQYF. Looking up the rest from reference TRBV11-2 and TRBJ2-7 gives the full variable domain: EAGVAQSPRYKIIEKRQSVAFWCNPISGHATLYWYQQILGQGPKLLIQFQNNGVVDDSQLPKDRFSAERLKGVDSTLKIQPAKLEDSAVYLCASSLGRAYEQYFGPGTRLTVT.

The chain carries TRBV27 and TRBJ2-3; possibly TRBD2 for D (5 bases). The length of the CDR3 is 13 residues. Germline loops: CDR1 MNHEY, CDR2 SMNVEV (reference sequence). The germline V and J ends were trimmed by 10 bases and 2 bases, with 13 bases remaining between them. CDR3 amino acids: CAIGLSPTDTQYF. CDR3 DNA: TGTGCCATCGGACTGTCTCCCACAGATACGCAGTATTTT.

The chain combines TRBV19 with TRBJ2-7, with a weak D call TRBD1 (5 bases). The CDR3 runs to 12 residues. From germline, CDR1 is LNHDA and CDR2 SQIVND (reference sequence). V gave up 5 bases and J gave up 6 bases, with 11 bases separating them. In DNA form, the CDR3 reads TGTGCCAGTAGTCAGCAGGGCGCCGAGCAGTACTTC. It encodes CASSQQGAEQYF.

This chain uses TRBV11-2 with TRBJ2-1; TRBD2 agrees at 7 bases. CDR1 is SGHAT, CDR2 FQNNGV, per germline. V trimming: 5 bases; J trimming: 3 bases; junction bases outside the gene matches: 10. The CDR3 extends over 16 amino acids. CDR3 DNA: TGTGCCAGCAGCCCAGTCGCTGCTAGCGGCTACAATGAGCAGTTCTTC. This gives the protein CASSPVAASGYNEQFF.

The V call is TRBV4-1, the J call TRBJ1-1; D gene uncertain. Deletions cut 3 bases from V and 0 bases from J, with 5 bases between. Germline CDR1 is MGHRA and CDR2 is YSYEKL. The CDR3 is 13 amino acids. The chain's CDR3 is CASSHYMNTEAFF. In nucleotides, the CDR3 is TGCGCCAGCAGCCATTATATGAACACTGAAGCTTTCTTT.

The rearrangement joins TRBV6-5 to TRBJ1-1, with D possibly being TRBD1 (5 bases). The CDR3 runs 13 residues. Germline lookup yields CDR1 MNHEY and CDR2 SVGAGI. V lost 4 bases, J lost 2 bases, and 8 bases lay in between. The CDR3 is CASSSGYNTEAFF. CDR3 sequence (DNA): TGTGCCAGCAGTTCAGGGTACAACACTGAAGCTTTCTTT.

J is TRBJ2-3 and V is TRBV4-2; 12 bases line up with TRBD2. The V gene's germline CDR1 is LGHNA and CDR2 YNFKEQ. This CDR3 has 17 amino acids. With V trimmed by 0 bases and J by 6 bases, 7 bases remained unmatched. The CDR3 bases are TGTGCCAGCAGCCAAGACCCACTAGCGGGGGGTATTGATACGCAGTATTTT. It is translated as CASSQDPLAGGIDTQYF.

This clone was counted a single time. V gene TRBV28 combines with J gene TRBJ2-5, with TRBD2 identical over 8 bases. The CDR3 has 13 residues. Germline CDR1 reads MDHEN; CDR2 reads SYDVKM. V lost 6 bases, J lost 3 bases, and 3 bases stayed unmatched. The CDR3 region is CASRPGGEETQYF. The DNA of the CDR3 is TGTGCCAGCAGACCGGGAGGGGAAGAGACCCAGTACTTC.

This chain links TRBV7-9 with TRBJ1-1, with 8 bases fitting TRBD1. Losses at the gene ends were 5 bases for V and 1 base for J; bases not matched to a gene: 6. This CDR3 has 15 amino acids. From germline, CDR1 is SEHNR and CDR2 FQNEAQ (reference sequence). The CDR3 sequence: CASSQPGTGNTEAFF. In nucleotides, the CDR3 is TGTGCCAGCAGCCAACCCGGGACAGGGAACACTGAAGCTTTCTTT.

This chain links TRBV11-1 with TRBJ1-3; D is undetermined. Germline CDR1 is SGHAT and CDR2 is FQDESV (reference sequence). V lost 3 bases to trimming and J lost 2 bases, with 2 bases between them. The CDR3 runs to 12 residues. CDR3 sequence reads: CASSFTGNTIYF. In DNA, the CDR3 is TGTGCCAGCAGCTTCACTGGAAACACCATATATTTT.

The chain links TRBV6-1 to TRBJ2-7, with a weak D call TRBD1 (5 bases). The CDR3 runs to 15 residues. CDR1 and CDR2 from the germline V gene are MNHNS and SASEGT. The ends were cut back, 3 bases at V and 4 bases at J, with 16 bases in the middle. The CDR3 region has the DNA TGTGCCAGCAGTGAGTCCAGGGTCCTTCCTTACGAGCAGTACTTC. Protein: CASSESRVLPYEQYF.

The chain employs TRBV5-1 and TRBJ2-3; D not certain. The CDR3 has 16 amino acids. The V end lost 0 bases, the J end lost 0 bases, and 11 bases lay between the germline ends. Germline V CDR1 and CDR2: SGHRS, YFSETQ. As DNA, the CDR3 is TGCGCCAGCAGCTTGGCCAAGACTGCTAGCACAGATACGCAGTATTTT. Its translation: CASSLAKTASTDTQYF.

The J gene is TRBJ1-4, the V gene TRBV27, with 7 bases lining up with TRBD1. CDR1 and CDR2 from the germline V gene are MNHEY and SMNVEV (reference sequence). V shed 4 bases, J shed 8 bases, and the junction held 4 bases outside the gene matches. This CDR3 has 13 amino acids. CDR3 sequence: CASSSGQPEKLFF. Here the CDR3 DNA reads TGTGCCAGCAGTTCGGGACAGCCCGAAAAACTGTTTTTT.

V gene TRBV9 combines with J gene TRBJ2-2; D possibly corresponds to TRBD2 (5 bases). Germline CDR1 reads SGDLS; CDR2 reads YYNGEE. This CDR3 is built from 15 residues. Trimming left V 3 bases short and J 8 bases short, with 17 bases between. In DNA, the CDR3 is TGTGCCAGCAGCGGACCCAGAGGGCGGGCTGGGGAGCTGTTTTTT. Protein: CASSGPRGRAGELFF.

The chain employs TRBV4-3 and TRBJ2-1; possible D gene TRBD2, 5 bases. The ends were cut back, 3 bases at V and 7 bases at J, with 16 bases in the middle. Germline CDR1 and CDR2: LGHNA and YSLEER. This CDR3 has 15 residues. CDR3 sequence (DNA): TGCGCCAGCAGCCATGGGAGACCTCGAATGAATGAGCAGTTCTTC. It yields the protein CASSHGRPRMNEQFF.

The V call is TRBV6-2 or TRBV6-3, the J call TRBJ2-7; the D gene is possibly TRBD1 (6 bases). Trimming removed 2 bases from V and 7 bases from J, with 18 bases in between. This CDR3 has 15 amino acids. The V gene's germline CDR1 is MNHEY and CDR2 SVGEGT. The CDR3 loop is CASSYGWQGMWEQYF. The CDR3 nucleotides read TGTGCCAGCAGTTACGGATGGCAGGGGATGTGGGAGCAGTACTTC.

The gene calls are TRBV19 and TRBJ2-1, with 8 bases aligning to TRBD2. V dropped 1 base and J dropped 1; count of bases not matched to a gene: 3. Germline CDR1 reads LNHDA; CDR2 reads SQIVND (reference sequence). The CDR3 totals 16 residues. The CDR3 sequence: CASSIGPSGSYNEQFF. The CDR3 DNA follows: TGTGCCAGTAGTATAGGGCCTAGCGGGTCCTACAATGAGCAGTTCTTC.

V is TRBV27 and J is TRBJ2-7; 12 bases fit TRBD1. In germline, CDR1 is MNHEY, CDR2 SMNVEV (reference sequence). The ends lost 7 bases at V and 7 bases at J; junction bases unmatched: 8. This CDR3 has 14 amino acids. The CDR3 DNA sequence: TGTGCCAGCACCCCGGGACAGGGGGCATTAGAGCAGTACTTC. Translated: CASTPGQGALEQYF.

The V gene is TRBV7-9, the J gene TRBJ1-4; D not resolved. CDR3 length: 14 residues. Germline V gene data show CDR1 as SEHNR and CDR2 as FQNEAQ (reference sequence). With 3 bases removed from V and 8 bases from J, the gap between germline ends came to 13 bases. The CDR3 sequence: CASSFPVRGEKLFF. The DNA for the CDR3 is TGTGCCAGCAGCTTCCCAGTTAGAGGGGAAAAACTGTTTTTT. The full variable domain, its missing parts supplied by reference TRBV7-9 and TRBJ1-4, is DTGVSQNPRHKITKRGQNVTFRCDPISEHNRLYWYRQTLGQGPEFLTYFQNEAQLEKSRLLSDRFSAERPKGSFSTLEIQRTEQGDSAMYLCASSFPVRGEKLFFGSGTQLSVL.

This clone has just one count. This chain links TRBV15 with TRBJ2-2; 8 bases align to TRBD1. V dropped 0 bases and J dropped 3; count of bases not matched to a gene: 6. Germline-derived CDR1 and CDR2 are LNHNV and YYDKDF (reference sequence). There are 17 residues in the CDR3. The CDR3 DNA reads as TGTGCCACCAGCAGAGATTTTGGCAGGGGGCACACCGGGGAGCTGTTTTTT. This encodes CATSRDFGRGHTGELFF.

This clone was found a few times. The V gene is TRBV5-6, the J gene TRBJ1-2, with D possibly TRBD1 on 6 matching bases. The germline V gene encodes CDR1 SGHDT and CDR2 YYEEEE. The CDR3 is made up of 16 amino acids. Trimming took 5 bases from V and 1 from J, leaving 18 bases between them. The CDR3 reads CASSFQGSPLNYGYTF. CDR3 nucleotide sequence: TGTGCCAGCAGTTTCCAGGGGTCGCCCCTTAACTATGGCTACACCTTC.

The J gene is TRBJ2-7, the V gene TRBV4-2, with 8 bases fitting TRBD1. CDR1 and CDR2 from the germline V gene are LGHNA and YNFKEQ. This CDR3 is built from 14 residues. J lost 5 bases, V lost 0 bases, and 3 bases had no gene match. The CDR3 sequence is CASSQEQGVHEQYF. CDR3 in DNA: TGTGCCAGCAGCCAAGAACAGGGGGTCCACGAGCAGTACTTC.